Each of the 18 T cell receptor beta chains below was sequenced from the same sample in a study. Via MiXCR, TCRdb re-called the RT-PCR reads, giving one row per CDR3 protein. The sample lists 550,000 to 750,000 distinct CDR3 sequences, approximately 14% occurring once. What was sequenced was memory CD4+ T cells from blood. Receptor source: a female donor in good health, serving as a healthy control.

Only a few counts were recorded for this clonotype. The CDR3 region is CASSPTGNSYNEQFF. The DNA for the CDR3 is TGCGCCAGCAGTCCCACAGGCAACAGCTACAATGAGCAGTTCTTC. The chain links TRBV5-1 to TRBJ2-1; possible D gene TRBD1, 5 bases. Per the germline V gene, CDR1 is SGHRS and CDR2 is YFSETQ. The CDR3 is 15 residues long. Trimming shortened V by 5 bases and J by 3 bases, and 15 bases separated the two germline ends. Full variable domain (rest looked up from reference TRBV5-1 and TRBJ2-1): KAGVTQTPRYLIKTRGQQVTLSCSPISGHRSVSWYQQTPGQGLQFLFEYFSETQRNKGNFPGRFSGRQFSNSRSEMNVSTLELGDSALYLCASSPTGNSYNEQFFGPGTRLTVL.

This clonotype appeared a few times. Because it lacks the conserved phenylalanine or tryptophan at the end, this CDR3 is likely a read error. The chain uses TRBV7-2 and TRBJ2-1, with TRBD1 matching over 8 bases. CDR3 size: 15 residues. Germline trimming cut 4 bases from V and 6 bases from J; bases unmatched to any gene: 8. Germline CDR1 reads SGHTA; CDR2 reads FQGNSA. CDR3 protein: CASSSPDREVNEQFS. The CDR3 DNA follows: TGTGCCAGCAGCTCCCCGGACAGGGAAGTCAATGAGCAGTTCTCC.

The chain couples TRBV7-8 to TRBJ2-6; a possible D gene is TRBD1 (5 bases). The CDR3 sequence is 18 residues long. CDR1 SGHVS and CDR2 FQNEAQ come from the germline V gene. V lost 5 bases to trimming and J lost 1 base, with 18 bases between them. The CDR3 sequence: CASSNRVPGKSGANVLTF. The CDR3 nucleotides are TGTGCCAGCAGCAACCGGGTCCCAGGGAAATCTGGGGCCAACGTCCTGACTTTC. The full variable domain, rest sourced from reference TRBV7-8 and TRBJ2-6, is GAGVSQSPRYKVAKRGQDVALRCDPISGHVSLFWYQQALGQGPEFLTYFQNEAQLDKSGLPSDRFFAERPEGSVSTLKIQRTQQEDSAVYLCASSNRVPGKSGANVLTFGAGSRLTVL.

This clonotype was detected many times. The genes are TRBV6-5 and TRBJ1-6, with D perhaps TRBD1 (6 bases). V lost 2 bases and J 9 bases, leaving 8 bases between the germline ends. CDR3 length equals 13 residues. Germline loops: CDR1 MNHEY, CDR2 SVGAGI. The CDR3 nucleotides read TGTGCCAGCAGTTACGCAGGGGTTTCACCCCTCCACTTT. Its protein is CASSYAGVSPLHF.

Concerning this clonotype itself: A junction boundary mismatches the germline segment, possibly from a read error. V is TRBV7-7 and J is TRBJ2-2; 7 positions agree with TRBD1. The CDR3 consists of 17 residues. Germline V gene sequence: CDR1 SSHAT, CDR2 FNYEAQ (reference sequence). The CDR3 is CASSLAWDSNGPGELFF. CDR3 sequence (DNA): TGTGCTAGCAGCTTAGCGTGGGACAGCAATGGTCCCGGGGAGCTGTTTTTT.

The chain employs TRBV12-3 or TRBV12-4 and TRBJ2-3; TRBD1 aligns across 8 bases. The CDR3 has 15 residues. The ends lost 2 bases at V and 4 bases at J; junction bases unmatched: 5. CDR3 in DNA: TGTGCCAGCAGTTTACAGGGGGCAGGGCCAGATACGCAGTATTTT. It is translated as CASSLQGAGPDTQYF.

This sequence joins TRBV7-8 and TRBJ2-7; tentative D call: TRBD2 (6 bases). The V and J ends lost 5 bases and 2 bases respectively, with 13 bases between them. The germline V gene encodes CDR1 SGHVS and CDR2 FQNEAQ. This CDR3 is built from 14 residues. CDR3 loop: CASSETGDAYEQYF. CDR3 in DNA: TGTGCCAGCAGCGAGACGGGGGACGCCTACGAGCAGTACTTC. The variable domain in full, with the rest retrieved from reference TRBV7-8 and TRBJ2-7, is GAGVSQSPRYKVAKRGQDVALRCDPISGHVSLFWYQQALGQGPEFLTYFQNEAQLDKSGLPSDRFFAERPEGSVSTLKIQRTQQEDSAVYLCASSETGDAYEQYFGPGTRLTVT.

This clonotype was recorded a few times. J is TRBJ2-7 and V is TRBV18, with 8 nucleotides matching TRBD1. Germline loops: CDR1 KGHSH, CDR2 LQKENI. The CDR3 contains 17 residues. Germline trimming cut 1 base from V and 3 bases from J; bases unmatched to any gene: 11. CDR3 sequence reads: CASSPLQITGGFYEQYF. The CDR3 nucleotides read TGTGCCAGCTCACCACTTCAAATAACAGGGGGTTTCTACGAGCAGTACTTC.

This clonotype was observed a few times. The chain recombines TRBV5-1 with TRBJ2-7; the D gene could be TRBD1 or TRBD2 (5 bases each). V lost 5 bases, J lost 4 bases, and 13 bases lay in between. This CDR3 is built from 13 residues. Per the germline V gene, CDR1 is SGHRS and CDR2 is YFSETQ. The CDR3 DNA is TGCGCCAGCAGTGCAGGGAGCCTGTACGAGCAGTACTTC. Amino acid sequence: CASSAGSLYEQYF.

The rearrangement joins TRBV20-1 to TRBJ1-1; D is perhaps TRBD1 (6 bases). V lost 6 bases and J 6 bases, leaving 20 bases between the germline ends. The V gene's germline CDR1 is DFQATT and CDR2 SNEGSKA (reference sequence). This CDR3 is 14 amino acids long. The CDR3 DNA reads as TGCAGTGCCCCAAAACAGGGCATGAGCGCTGAAGCTTTCTTT. Translating gives CSAPKQGMSAEAFF.

This clonotype was detected many times. J is TRBJ2-7 and V is TRBV5-1, with D unresolved. CDR1 is SGHRS and CDR2 is YFSETQ in the germline V gene. With 4 bases removed from V and 2 bases from J, the gap between germline ends came to 16 bases. The CDR3 is 15 residues long. As DNA, the CDR3 is TGCGCCAGCAGCCTAACGCTCGACGTCACCTACGAGCAGTACTTC. This sequence encodes CASSLTLDVTYEQYF. Full variable domain (remainder filled in from reference TRBV5-1 and TRBJ2-7): KAGVTQTPRYLIKTRGQQVTLSCSPISGHRSVSWYQQTPGQGLQFLFEYFSETQRNKGNFPGRFSGRQFSNSRSEMNVSTLELGDSALYLCASSLTLDVTYEQYFGPGTRLTVT.

V gene TRBV9 combines with J gene TRBJ2-7; 8 bases agree with TRBD2. CDR1 is SGDLS and CDR2 is YYNGEE in the germline V gene. The CDR3 spans 16 residues. The V and J ends lost 4 bases and 3 bases, in that order; junction bases with no gene match: 12. In DNA form, the CDR3 reads TGTGCCAGCAGCCCCCGGACTAGCCTGGGGATCTACGAGCAGTACTTC. The encoded protein is CASSPRTSLGIYEQYF.

This clonotype was observed a few times. V usage is TRBV27 and J usage is TRBJ1-6; the D gene is possibly TRBD1 (6 bases). With 2 bases removed from V and 9 bases from J, the gap between germline ends came to 26 bases. This CDR3 contains 19 residues. Germline CDR1 and CDR2: MNHEY and SMNVEV (reference sequence). Here the CDR3 reads CASSLRVSLGALSGSPLHF. In DNA, the CDR3 is TGTGCCAGCAGTTTAAGGGTTTCTCTGGGGGCCTTAAGTGGTTCACCCCTCCACTTT.

This clonotype was recorded a few times. The chain is built from TRBV20-1 and TRBJ2-3; tentatively, D is TRBD2 (7 bases). Germline values: CDR1 DFQATT, CDR2 SNEGSKA (reference sequence). V was shortened by 0 bases and J by 0 bases, with 16 bases between the two germline ends. The CDR3 runs 17 residues. In DNA form, the CDR3 reads TGCAGTGCTAGAGATTTGGTTGGGGGGGCCAGCACAGATACGCAGTATTTT. Encoded protein: CSARDLVGGASTDTQYF.

The V gene is TRBV30, the J gene TRBJ1-2; no clear D gene. Trimming pared 5 bases from V and 0 bases from J, leaving 10 bases between. The germline V gene has CDR1 GTSNPN and CDR2 SVGIG (reference sequence). The CDR3 is 13 amino acids. The CDR3 loop reads CAWGRQANYGYTF. The DNA of the CDR3 is TGTGCCTGGGGACGGCAAGCTAACTATGGCTACACCTTC.

The V call is TRBV6-5, the J call TRBJ2-2; the D gene is possibly TRBD2 (6 bases). CDR3 length: 15 amino acids. Trimming shortened V by 3 bases and J by 5 bases, and 13 bases separated the two germline ends. CDR1 is MNHEY, CDR2 SVGAGI, per germline. The CDR3 nucleotides are TGTGCCAGCAGTTATGTTCCGGGGGAGACCGGGGAGCTGTTTTTT. Its protein is CASSYVPGETGELFF.

V is TRBV20-1 and J is TRBJ2-5, with 10 nucleotides matching TRBD2. This CDR3 spans 15 amino acids. With 2 bases clipped from V and 2 bases from J, the junction kept 5 bases outside the gene matches. Per the germline V gene, CDR1 is DFQATT and CDR2 is SNEGSKA (reference sequence). CDR3: CSARTLAGEQETQYF. The CDR3 bases are TGCAGTGCTAGAACCCTAGCGGGAGAGCAAGAGACCCAGTACTTC.

This clonotype was observed at least ten times. V is TRBV19 and J is TRBJ2-1; tentative D call: TRBD1 (6 bases). Trimming cost V 3 bases and J 8 bases, with 11 bases left between them. This CDR3 spans 13 amino acids. Germline CDR1 and CDR2: LNHDA and SQIVND (reference sequence). CDR3 nucleotide sequence: TGTGCCAGTAGTATCAGGGGTGGTTATGAGCAGTTCTTC. Translated, it gives CASSIRGGYEQFF.